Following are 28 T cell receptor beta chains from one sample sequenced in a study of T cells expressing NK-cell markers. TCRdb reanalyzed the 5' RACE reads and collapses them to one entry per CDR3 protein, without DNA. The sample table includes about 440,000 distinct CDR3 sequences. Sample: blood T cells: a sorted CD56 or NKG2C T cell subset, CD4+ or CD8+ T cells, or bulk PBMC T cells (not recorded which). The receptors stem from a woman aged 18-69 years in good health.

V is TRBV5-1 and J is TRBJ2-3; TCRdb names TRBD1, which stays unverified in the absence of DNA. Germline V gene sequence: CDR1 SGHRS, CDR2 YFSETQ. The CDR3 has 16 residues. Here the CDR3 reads CASSAHRGLGSDTQYF. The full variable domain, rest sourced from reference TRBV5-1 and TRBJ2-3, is KAGVTQTPRYLIKTRGQQVTLSCSPISGHRSVSWYQQTPGQGLQFLFEYFSETQRNKGNFPGRFSGRQFSNSRSEMNVSTLELGDSALYLCASSAHRGLGSDTQYFGPGTRLTVL.

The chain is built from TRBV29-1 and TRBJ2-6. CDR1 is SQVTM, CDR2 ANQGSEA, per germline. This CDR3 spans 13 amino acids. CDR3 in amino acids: CSVVIAGANVLTF.

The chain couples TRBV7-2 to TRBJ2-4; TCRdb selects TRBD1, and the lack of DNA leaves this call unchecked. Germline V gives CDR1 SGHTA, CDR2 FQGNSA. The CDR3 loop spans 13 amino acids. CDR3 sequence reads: CASSADSKNIQYF.

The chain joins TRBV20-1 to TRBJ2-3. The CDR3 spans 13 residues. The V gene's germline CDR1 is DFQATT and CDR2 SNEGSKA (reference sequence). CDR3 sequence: CSATNPSTDTQYF.

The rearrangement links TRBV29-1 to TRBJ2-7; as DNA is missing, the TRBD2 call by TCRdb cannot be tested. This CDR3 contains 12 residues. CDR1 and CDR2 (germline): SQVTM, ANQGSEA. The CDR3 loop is CSAEGLLSEQYF.

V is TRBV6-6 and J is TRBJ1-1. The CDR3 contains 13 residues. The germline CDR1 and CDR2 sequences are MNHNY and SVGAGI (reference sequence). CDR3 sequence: CASRGTANTEAFF.

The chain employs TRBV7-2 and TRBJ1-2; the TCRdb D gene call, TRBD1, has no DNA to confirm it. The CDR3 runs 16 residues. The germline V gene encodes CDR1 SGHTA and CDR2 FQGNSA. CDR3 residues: CASSLAVGTGSYGYTF.

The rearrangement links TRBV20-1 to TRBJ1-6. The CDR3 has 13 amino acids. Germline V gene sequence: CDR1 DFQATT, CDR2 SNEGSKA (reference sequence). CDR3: CSSESSYNSPLHF.

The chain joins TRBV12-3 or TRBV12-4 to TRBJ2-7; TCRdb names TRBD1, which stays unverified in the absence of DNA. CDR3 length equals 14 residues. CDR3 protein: CASSYVGQGGEQYF.

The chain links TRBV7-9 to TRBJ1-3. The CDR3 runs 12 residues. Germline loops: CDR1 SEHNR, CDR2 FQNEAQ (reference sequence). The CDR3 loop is CASTQSVDTIYF.

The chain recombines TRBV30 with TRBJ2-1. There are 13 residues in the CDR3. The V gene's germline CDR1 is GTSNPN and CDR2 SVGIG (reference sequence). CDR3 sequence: CAWSSGVYNEQFF.

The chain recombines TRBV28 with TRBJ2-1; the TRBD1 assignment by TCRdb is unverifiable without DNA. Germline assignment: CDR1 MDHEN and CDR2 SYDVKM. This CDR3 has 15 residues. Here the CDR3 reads CASTLKGAAYNEQFF.

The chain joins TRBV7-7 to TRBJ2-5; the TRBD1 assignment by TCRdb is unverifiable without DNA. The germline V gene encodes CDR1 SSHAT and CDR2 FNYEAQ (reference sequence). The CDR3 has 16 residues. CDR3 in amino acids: CASSRQQGAISETQYF.

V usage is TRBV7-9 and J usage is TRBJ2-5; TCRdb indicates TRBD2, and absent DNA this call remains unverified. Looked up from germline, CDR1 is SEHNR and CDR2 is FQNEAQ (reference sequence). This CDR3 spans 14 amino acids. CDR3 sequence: CASSPPGGGRAQYF. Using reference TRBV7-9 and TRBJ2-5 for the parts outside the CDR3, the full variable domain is DTGVSQNPRHKITKRGQNVTFRCDPISEHNRLYWYRQTLGQGPEFLTYFQNEAQLEKSRLLSDRFSAERPKGSFSTLEIQRTEQGDSAMYLCASSPPGGGRAQYFGPGTRLLVL.

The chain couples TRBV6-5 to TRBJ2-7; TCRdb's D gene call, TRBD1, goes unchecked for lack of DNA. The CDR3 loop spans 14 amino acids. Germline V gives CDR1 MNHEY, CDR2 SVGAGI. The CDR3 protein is CASSYLGDLGEQYF.

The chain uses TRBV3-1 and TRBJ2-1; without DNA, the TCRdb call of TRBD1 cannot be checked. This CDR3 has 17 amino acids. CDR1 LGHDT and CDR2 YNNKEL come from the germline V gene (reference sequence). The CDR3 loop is CASSQGLGTGAYNEQFF.

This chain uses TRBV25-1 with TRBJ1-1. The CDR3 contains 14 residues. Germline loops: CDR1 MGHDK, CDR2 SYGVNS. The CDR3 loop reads CASSGVGKVEEAFF. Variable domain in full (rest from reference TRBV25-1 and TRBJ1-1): EADIYQTPRYLVIGTGKKITLECSQTMGHDKMYWYQQDPGMELHLIHYSYGVNSTEKGDLSSESTVSRIRTEHFPLTLESARPSHTSQYLCASSGVGKVEEAFFGQGTRLTVV.

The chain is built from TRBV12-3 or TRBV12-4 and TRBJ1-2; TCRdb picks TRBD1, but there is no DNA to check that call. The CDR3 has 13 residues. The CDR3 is CASIRGLENGYTF.

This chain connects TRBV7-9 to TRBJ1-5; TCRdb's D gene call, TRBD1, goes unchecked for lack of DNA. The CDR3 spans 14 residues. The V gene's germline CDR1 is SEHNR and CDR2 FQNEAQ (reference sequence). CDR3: CASSSTGDRQPQHF.

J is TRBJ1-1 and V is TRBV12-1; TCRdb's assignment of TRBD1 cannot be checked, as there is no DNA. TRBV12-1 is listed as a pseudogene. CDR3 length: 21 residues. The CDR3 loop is CASSFLVYLRPELGGNTEAFF.

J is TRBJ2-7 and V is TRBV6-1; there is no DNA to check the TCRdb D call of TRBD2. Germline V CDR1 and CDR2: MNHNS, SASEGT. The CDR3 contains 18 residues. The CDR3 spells CASSGGKLAGGPTYEQYF.

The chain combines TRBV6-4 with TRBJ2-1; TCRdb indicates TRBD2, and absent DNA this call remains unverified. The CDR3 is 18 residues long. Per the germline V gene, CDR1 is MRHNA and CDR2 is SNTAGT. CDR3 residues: CASSDSFAGDRTYNEQFF.

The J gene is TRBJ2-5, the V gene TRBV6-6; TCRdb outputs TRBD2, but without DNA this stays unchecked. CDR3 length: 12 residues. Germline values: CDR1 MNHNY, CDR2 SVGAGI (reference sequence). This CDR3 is CASKEGVNSQYF.

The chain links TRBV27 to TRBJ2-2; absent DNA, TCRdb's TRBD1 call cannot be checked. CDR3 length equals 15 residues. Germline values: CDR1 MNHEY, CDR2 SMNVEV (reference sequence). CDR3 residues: CASSFRGRWTGELFF.

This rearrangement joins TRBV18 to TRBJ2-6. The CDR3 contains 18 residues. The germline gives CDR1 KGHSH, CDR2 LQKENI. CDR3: CASSPRGGLSSGANVLTF.

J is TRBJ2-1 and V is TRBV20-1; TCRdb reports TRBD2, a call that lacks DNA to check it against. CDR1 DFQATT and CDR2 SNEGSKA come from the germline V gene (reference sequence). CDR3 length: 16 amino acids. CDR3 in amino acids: CSAYLTGTSGRGEQFF.

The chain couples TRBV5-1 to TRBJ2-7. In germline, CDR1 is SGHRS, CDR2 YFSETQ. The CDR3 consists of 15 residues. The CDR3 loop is CASSPRTGYSYEQYF. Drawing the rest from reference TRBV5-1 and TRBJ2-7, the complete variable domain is KAGVTQTPRYLIKTRGQQVTLSCSPISGHRSVSWYQQTPGQGLQFLFEYFSETQRNKGNFPGRFSGRQFSNSRSEMNVSTLELGDSALYLCASSPRTGYSYEQYFGPGTRLTVT.

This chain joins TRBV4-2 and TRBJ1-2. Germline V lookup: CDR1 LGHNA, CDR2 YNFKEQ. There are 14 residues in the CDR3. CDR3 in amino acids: CASSQEVPYSGYTF.